The TCR beta chain under discussion was sequenced for a study of T cells after yellow fever vaccination. With regard to this clonotype: Being one base from a much bigger clone, this may be a read error.

The CDR3 covers 14 residues. Via MiXCR, TCRdb re-called the 5' RACE reads, giving one row per CDR3 protein. The data show roughly 94,000 distinct CDR3 sequences, about 8.8% seen once. Material: CD8+ T cells not binding an NS4B(214-222) dextramer, sorted from PBMCs, obtained more than 14 days after the first yellow fever vaccination. This rearrangement joins TRBV12-3 or TRBV12-4 to TRBJ2-1, with TRBD2 matching 10 bases. This clonotype originated in a man aged 18 to 29 who received the YFV17D yellow fever vaccine. The CDR3 here is CAISPSGGANEQFF. CDR3 in DNA: TGTGCCATCAGTCCCAGCGGGGGGGCCAATGAGCAGTTCTTC.